The clone carrying this T cell receptor beta chain has at least ten counts. The antigen is not known. This entry is derived from a study of human T cells and chemical hapten exposure. Findings and limits, study-wide: DPC sensitization produced no change in TCRs with frequency above 1 in 1000.

Time point here: pre-sensitization, week 0. Treatment defined: therapeutic diphenylcyclopropenone sensitization with weekly scalp DPC. Trimming pared 0 bases from V and 4 bases from J, leaving 15 bases between. Germline V gene data show CDR1 as SQVTM and CDR2 as ANQGSEA. The CDR3 sequence is 16 residues long. TCRdb re-derived calls from the RACE reads in MiXCR, one entry per CDR3 protein. The sample lists around 380,000 distinct CDR3 sequences, roughly 6% seen once, with over 7% in the top ten. The chain uses TRBV29-1 and TRBJ2-2; D is unresolved. This receptor was identified in a woman between 18 and 29 years old with alopecia areata. Some clones in this sample may be carry-over from other donors' samples. The sequencing used whole blood, collected in connection with sensitization to the hapten diphenylcyclopropenone (DPC). CDR3 sequence (DNA): TGCAGCGTTGAAGATCCCGGCAGAACCCTCACCGGGGAGCTGTTTTTT. Protein sequence: CSVEDPGRTLTGELFF.